One and the same sample provided the 27 T cell receptor beta chains below, sequenced in a study of blood T cells in healthy people across ages. A J-beta primer mix and a sample-barcoded 5' primer were used in a second PCR of roughly 7 to 12 cycles. MiXCR, run by TCRdb on the 5' RACE reads, gives a single entry per CDR3 protein. The sample has 1.5 million to 2 million distinct CDR3 sequences; roughly 28% are singletons. The sample consisted of blood. The receptors here all came from a woman in her twenties or thirties in good health.

This chain connects TRBV7-2 to TRBJ2-3; a possible D gene is TRBD2 (5 bases). The CDR3 contains 16 residues. V shed 1 base and J shed 4 bases, with 15 bases lying between them. CDR1 is SGHTA, CDR2 FQGNSA, per germline. CDR3 nucleotides: TGTGCCAGCAGCTTAGGGCAGCGGACCTCGTCAGATACGCAGTATTTT. Protein: CASSLGQRTSSDTQYF.

The chain combines TRBV5-1 with TRBJ2-3, with D possibly TRBD1 on 5 matching bases. V was cut by 4 bases and J by 1 base, with 13 bases left in between. The CDR3 spans 15 residues. The germline CDR1 and CDR2 sequences are SGHRS and YFSETQ. The CDR3 loop is CASSMMDKRTDTQYF. DNA of the CDR3: TGCGCCAGCAGCATGATGGACAAACGCACAGATACGCAGTATTTT.

The chain links TRBV6-6 to TRBJ2-7; tentatively, D is TRBD1 (5 bases). Germline V gene lookup returns CDR1 MNHNY and CDR2 SVGAGI (reference sequence). The CDR3 spans 14 residues. V was clipped by 5 bases and J by 2 bases, with 13 bases between them. The CDR3 is CASSTRQSTYEQYF. The CDR3, as DNA: TGTGCCAGCAGTACTCGACAGAGTACCTACGAGCAGTACTTC.

The chain couples TRBV6-2 or TRBV6-3 to TRBJ2-1; 7 positions agree with TRBD1. The CDR3 spans 14 residues. The ends lost 2 bases at V and 10 bases at J; junction bases unmatched: 8. The germline gives CDR1 MNHEY, CDR2 SVGEGT. In DNA, the CDR3 is TGTGCCAGCAGTTACACTTTTCAGGGACAGGAGCAGTTCTTC. This gives the protein CASSYTFQGQEQFF.

The V call is TRBV20-1, the J call TRBJ1-1; a possible D gene is TRBD1 (5 bases). The V end was cut by 5 bases, the J end by 6 bases, with 16 bases between. The CDR3 covers 13 residues. CDR1 DFQATT and CDR2 SNEGSKA come from the germline V gene (reference sequence). The CDR3 DNA reads as TGCAGTGCTCTATTTGAGGGGACCCCTGAAGCTTTCTTT. This encodes CSALFEGTPEAFF.

This chain uses TRBV12-3 or TRBV12-4 with TRBJ1-1; D call uncertain. The V and J ends lost 6 bases and 5 bases respectively, with 10 bases between them. This CDR3 comprises 12 residues. CDR3 amino acids: CASRMMSTEAFF. CDR3 sequence (DNA): TGTGCCAGCAGAATGATGAGTACTGAAGCTTTCTTT.

This clonotype has a handful of counts. The chain has TRBV28 and TRBJ1-5, with D unresolved. With 2 bases removed from V and 7 bases from J, the gap between germline ends came to 9 bases. This CDR3 spans 13 amino acids. Germline assignment: CDR1 MDHEN and CDR2 SYDVKM. CDR3 in amino acids: CASSLEARQPQHF. The CDR3 nucleotides are TGTGCCAGCAGTTTAGAGGCGAGGCAGCCCCAGCATTTT.

The chain employs TRBV6-2 or TRBV6-3 and TRBJ1-6; a possible D gene is TRBD1 (6 bases). The CDR3 totals 13 residues. V was clipped by 10 bases and J by 8 bases, with 15 bases between them. CDR1 MNHEY and CDR2 SVGEGT come from the germline V gene. This CDR3 reads CATRRGSDSPLHF. The DNA of the CDR3 is TGTGCCACCCGAAGGGGGTCGGATTCACCCCTCCACTTT.

This clonotype has a count of ten or more. This sequence joins TRBV9 and TRBJ2-7, with D maybe TRBD1 (6 bases). The V gene's germline CDR1 is SGDLS and CDR2 YYNGEE. Trimming took off 2 bases at V and 0 bases at J, with 15 bases between the two ends. The CDR3 extends over 16 amino acids. CDR3 amino acids: CASSVSIGDNSYEQYF. The CDR3 DNA reads TGTGCCAGCAGCGTGAGTATTGGGGACAACTCCTACGAGCAGTACTTC.

This clonotype was counted ten times or more. The chain recombines TRBV10-2 with TRBJ2-3; 8 bases map to TRBD2. The germline V gene encodes CDR1 WSHSY and CDR2 SAAADI. The CDR3 has 16 residues. Trimming took 6 bases from V and 2 from J; bases not matched to a gene: 10. The CDR3 nucleotides read TGCGCCAGCAGCGCCACTGAAGCGGGAGCCACAGATACGCAGTATTTT. It is translated as CASSATEAGATDTQYF.

The chain carries TRBV28 and TRBJ1-5; TRBD1 aligns across 9 bases. Germline CDR1 and CDR2: MDHEN and SYDVKM. This CDR3 has 15 amino acids. J was trimmed by 4 bases and V by 4 bases; bases with no gene match: 5. CDR3 DNA sequence: TGTGCCAGCAGTTACACAGGGGGCCGTAATCAGCCCCAGCATTTT. Translated, it gives CASSYTGGRNQPQHF. Full variable domain (missing parts from reference TRBV28 and TRBJ1-5): DVKVTQSSRYLVKRTGEKVFLECVQDMDHENMFWYRQDPGLGLRLIYFSYDVKMKEKGDIPEGYSVSREKKERFSLILESASTNQTSMYLCASSYTGGRNQPQHFGDGTRLSIL.

This chain links TRBV12-3 or TRBV12-4 with TRBJ2-4; 9 nucleotides align to TRBD2. The CDR3 has 11 amino acids. The ends lost 6 bases at V and 12 bases at J; junction bases unmatched: 3. CDR3 sequence: CASRLAGYQYF. The CDR3 region has the DNA TGTGCCAGCAGGCTAGCGGGGTATCAGTACTTC.

This clonotype showed up just a few times. V usage is TRBV6-2 or TRBV6-3 and J usage is TRBJ1-5; no reliable D call. The CDR3 is made up of 15 amino acids. The germline V gene has CDR1 MNHEY and CDR2 SVGEGT. The V and J ends lost 4 bases and 4 bases respectively, with 14 bases between them. CDR3 region: CASSFQDPINQPQHF. CDR3 nucleotides: TGTGCCAGCAGTTTCCAGGACCCTATAAATCAGCCCCAGCATTTT.

CDR3 protein: CASSTLPGQSAGETQYF. CDR3 coding DNA: TGTGCCAGCAGCACACTACCGGGACAGAGCGCCGGGGAGACCCAGTACTTC. This chain joins TRBV5-5 and TRBJ2-5; 7 bases are a match to TRBD1. The V gene end was trimmed by 4 bases and the J gene end by 5 bases; junction bases not matched to a gene: 17. Germline V gene data show CDR1 as SGHKS and CDR2 as YYEKEE (reference sequence). There are 17 residues in the CDR3.

This clonotype appeared many times. The CDR3: CASSSIAGPTNYGYTF. The CDR3 region has the DNA TGTGCCAGCAGTTCTATCGCCGGGCCAACTAACTATGGCTACACCTTC. This chain connects TRBV6-2 or TRBV6-3 to TRBJ1-2; D unresolved. Germline-derived CDR1 and CDR2 are MNHEY and SVGEGT. The CDR3 loop spans 16 amino acids. V was trimmed by 4 bases and J by 0 bases, leaving 15 bases between them.

V and J are TRBV4-3 and TRBJ1-2; no clear D. The CDR3 length is 14 residues. Germline V CDR1 and CDR2: LGHNA, YSLEER. The V end lost 2 bases, the J end lost 7 bases, and 14 bases lay between the germline ends. Written as DNA, the CDR3 is TGCGCCAGCAGCCAAATTCCAAGGGCCGGTGGCTACACCTTC. Its protein is CASSQIPRAGGYTF.

The chain links TRBV20-1 to TRBJ1-2, with TRBD1 matching over 7 bases. The CDR3 has 13 residues. CDR1 DFQATT and CDR2 SNEGSKA come from the germline V gene (reference sequence). J lost 8 bases, V lost 6 bases, and 12 bases had no gene match. CDR3 bases: TGCAGTGCAACCGGGACAGCCTCACGCGGCTACACCTTC. Protein: CSATGTASRGYTF.

The chain couples TRBV10-3 to TRBJ2-7; either TRBD1 or TRBD2 may supply D (6 bases each). Germline CDR1 reads ENHRY; CDR2 reads SYGVKD. This CDR3 contains 14 residues. The ends were cut back, 4 bases at V and 6 bases at J, with 16 bases in the middle. The CDR3 loop is CAISGPKGDCEQYF. CDR3 nucleotides: TGTGCCATCAGTGGCCCTAAGGGGGACTGCGAGCAGTACTTC.

This clonotype was detected only a few times. This chain links TRBV11-1 with TRBJ1-2; D perhaps matches TRBD1 (6 bases). The CDR3 has 15 amino acids. The V and J ends lost 1 base and 2 bases respectively, with 11 bases between them. CDR1 is SGHAT, CDR2 FQDESV, per germline (reference sequence). CDR3 in DNA: TGTGCCAGCAGCTTAGATGGAGGGGGAAACTATGGCTACACCTTC. This encodes CASSLDGGGNYGYTF.

This clonotype came up a few times. The V call is TRBV10-3, the J call TRBJ2-2; a possible D gene is TRBD2 (6 bases). Trimming pared 0 bases from V and 4 bases from J, leaving 9 bases between. Germline lookup yields CDR1 ENHRY and CDR2 SYGVKD. The CDR3 is 15 residues long. The CDR3 loop reads CAISESGGLTGELFF. CDR3 bases: TGTGCCATCAGTGAGTCTGGGGGACTCACCGGGGAGCTGTTTTTT.

This clonotype has at least ten counts. The chain couples TRBV10-3 to TRBJ2-7; 7 positions agree with TRBD1. CDR3 length: 19 residues. Germline V CDR1 and CDR2: ENHRY, SYGVKD. V was pared by 8 bases and J by 2 bases, with 24 bases of the junction left unmatched. The DNA for the CDR3 is TGTGCCATCCGGACAGGCGATCTATCTTACCCGGGTCCCACCTACGAGCAGTACTTC. Its protein is CAIRTGDLSYPGPTYEQYF.

In this sample, this clonotype turned up many times. The V call is TRBV7-9, the J call TRBJ2-5; D not resolved. The CDR3 is 12 amino acids. Looked up from germline, CDR1 is SEHNR and CDR2 is FQNEAQ (reference sequence). V shed 6 bases and J shed 6 bases, with 11 bases lying between them. In DNA form, the CDR3 reads TGTGCCAGCAGTCCTACGGTTAAGACCCAGTACTTC. Its protein is CASSPTVKTQYF.

The rearrangement joins TRBV12-5 to TRBJ2-2; 9 bases fit TRBD1. Germline V gene data show CDR1 as LGHNT and CDR2 as FRNRAP. With 8 bases clipped from V and 1 base from J, the junction kept 2 bases outside the gene matches. The CDR3 is made up of 14 amino acids. Here the CDR3 DNA reads TGTGCTAGTCGGGGACAGGGGAACACCGGGGAGCTGTTTTTT. It specifies CASRGQGNTGELFF.

The J gene is TRBJ2-5, the V gene TRBV24-1; 11 bases align to TRBD2. Germline V lookup: CDR1 KGHDR, CDR2 SFDVKD. Unmatched junction bases numbered 4, after V lost 4 bases and J lost 4 bases. The CDR3 covers 15 residues. Here the CDR3 reads CATSDPTSGVETQYF. The DNA of the CDR3 is TGTGCCACCAGTGACCCGACTAGCGGGGTAGAGACCCAGTACTTC.

This clonotype was seen a few times. The rearrangement joins TRBV28 to TRBJ2-5; the D is unclear. The V gene lost 3 bases and the J gene lost 7 bases, with 15 bases spanning the gap. This CDR3 region has 14 residues. Germline lookup yields CDR1 MDHEN and CDR2 SYDVKM. CDR3 in DNA: TGTGCCAGCAGTTTGGCGGACCCTAGAGTGACCCAGTACTTC. This translates into CASSLADPRVTQYF.

This clonotype was seen a few times. The V and J genes are TRBV11-2 and TRBJ1-4; D may be TRBD1 (5 bases). Germline V gene data show CDR1 as SGHAT and CDR2 as FQNNGV. The length of the CDR3 is 14 residues. Trimming took 4 bases from V and 8 from J, leaving 14 bases between them. Written as DNA, the CDR3 is TGTGCCAGCAGCTCGATCGGGACCGGCGAAAAACTGTTTTTT. Protein sequence: CASSSIGTGEKLFF. Combining the CDR3 with reference TRBV11-2 and TRBJ1-4 gives the whole variable domain EAGVAQSPRYKIIEKRQSVAFWCNPISGHATLYWYQQILGQGPKLLIQFQNNGVVDDSQLPKDRFSAERLKGVDSTLKIQPAKLEDSAVYLCASSSIGTGEKLFFGSGTQLSVL.

CDR3 nucleotides: TGTGCCAGCAGCCAAGATGGGGGCGGCCCACTGTACAATGAGCAGTTCTTC. As protein: CASSQDGGGPLYNEQFF. The J gene is TRBJ2-1, the V gene TRBV14; TRBD1 might be the D (6 bases). Germline V gene data show CDR1 as SGHDN and CDR2 as FVKESK. The CDR3 runs to 17 residues. The germline V and J ends were trimmed by 0 bases and 4 bases, with 16 bases remaining between them.